This T cell receptor beta chain was sequenced in a study of T cells in Graves' hyperthyroidism and ophthalmopathy. V was trimmed by 0 bases and J by 3 bases, leaving 6 bases between them. Germline V CDR1 and CDR2: SGHRS, YFSETQ. CDR3 length: 13 amino acids. The TCR beta CDR3 regions underwent amplification using RNA transcripts as the source. Initially, a first-round RT-PCR of the TCR CDR3 employed the HTBI primer set. TCRdb ran MiXCR on the multiplex PCR reads and lists one entry per CDR3 protein. The table has hundreds of thousands of distinct CDR3 sequences, less than 20% seen once. Overall study findings and caveats: It was a median 6.5 months before onset that the model predicted ophthalmopathy.

Patients affected by ophthalmopathy presented a Clinical Activity Score of at least 3, a NOSPECS grade of at least 4, and disease duration below 3 months. Patients having uncontrolled infection, another autoimmune disease, pregnancy or lactation were not included. The PBMCs were sourced from fresh peripheral blood (less than 11 ml). This clonotype was observed at least ten times. The antigen remains undetermined. Sequenced input: blood. The chain uses TRBV5-1 and TRBJ1-2; D may be TRBD1 (6 bases). This sequence originates from a man aged 45 to 65 with Graves' ophthalmopathy. In DNA form, the CDR3 reads TGCGCCAGCAGCTTGGACAGGGACTATGGCTACACCTTC. Its translation: CASSLDRDYGYTF.